These 10 T cell receptor beta chains were all obtained from the same sample, sequenced in a study of preoperative IRX-2 immunotherapy in early breast cancer. Assay used: immunoSEQ multiplex PCR; TCRdb lists only in-frame clones, some missing. Of approximately 38,000 clones listed, roughly 82% are singletons. Described treatment: preoperative locoregional IRX-2 cytokine immunotherapy. Sample: lymph node tissue, taken after IRX-2 immunotherapy. Receptor source: a human donor with breast cancer.

There are a few counts of this clone. This sequence joins TRBV11-3 and TRBJ1-2, with TRBD1 matching over 7 bases. The germline V gene encodes CDR1 SGHNT and CDR2 YENEEA. The CDR3 has 19 amino acids. The junction had 16 bases not matched to a gene; V was cut back by 1 base and J by 2 bases. CDR3 amino acids: CASSLGHRGLLGQNYGYTF. The CDR3 DNA follows: TGTGCCAGCAGCTTAGGTCATCGAGGCTTATTGGGACAGAACTATGGCTACACCTTC.

The sample holds one count of this clone. V gene TRBV30 combines with J gene TRBJ2-3; D may be TRBD2 (6 bases). The CDR3 runs to 14 residues. Between the trimmed V and J ends, which lost 3 bases and 1 base, there was a span of 11 bases. Germline loops: CDR1 GTSNPN, CDR2 SVGIG (reference sequence). Here the CDR3 reads CAWRLRGGTDTQYF. For the CDR3, the DNA is TGTGCCTGGAGGTTGCGGGGCGGCACAGATACGCAGTATTTT.

The chain employs TRBV7-6 and TRBJ2-1; the D gene is possibly TRBD2 (5 bases). The germline gives CDR1 SGHVS, CDR2 FNYEAQ. The V end was cut by 7 bases, the J end by 6 bases, with 16 bases between. This CDR3 comprises 14 residues. CDR3 in DNA: TGTGCCAGCAAGGGAGACCGAGTTTTCAATGAGCAGTTCTTC. Protein product: CASKGDRVFNEQFF.

The V and J genes are TRBV19 and TRBJ2-2; perhaps TRBD2 as D (5 bases). Trimming cost V 3 bases and J 7 bases, with 15 bases left between them. CDR1 LNHDA and CDR2 SQIVND come from the germline V gene (reference sequence). CDR3 length equals 15 residues. CDR3: CASSMGRERHGELFF. For the CDR3, the DNA is TGTGCCAGTAGTATGGGTAGGGAGCGACACGGGGAGCTGTTTTTT.

With respect to this clone: The junction departs from the called germline gene at one end, perhaps through a read error. V is TRBV5-1 and J is TRBJ2-6; D call uncertain. Germline CDR1 SGHRS, CDR2 YFSETQ. The CDR3 covers 14 residues. The CDR3 loop reads CASSVNSGVNVLTF. CDR3 nucleotide sequence: TGCGCCAGCAGCGTTAACTCTGGGGTCAACGTCCTGACTTTC.

In its sample, this clone was seen a few times. V is TRBV6-8 and J is TRBJ2-7; no reliable D call. Germline CDR1 and CDR2: MNHGY and SAAAGT. Trimming removed 8 bases at V and 3 bases at J, with 11 bases between. This CDR3 comprises 12 residues. The CDR3 DNA is TGTGCCAGCGAGGAGTTGTACTACGAGCAGTACTTC. Its protein is CASEELYYEQYF.

This sequence joins TRBV6-8 and TRBJ1-2, with 9 bases that match TRBD1. The germline CDR1 and CDR2 sequences are MNHGY and SAAAGT. The CDR3 runs 13 residues. V was clipped by 5 bases and J by 4 bases; unmatched bases: 2. CDR3 nucleotide sequence: TGTGCCAGCAGTGGACAGGGGCTCTATGGCTACACCTTC. Amino acids: CASSGQGLYGYTF.

This chain connects TRBV6-8 to TRBJ1-6; TRBD1 agrees at 8 bases. This CDR3 is 16 amino acids long. Germline assignment: CDR1 MNHGY and CDR2 SAAAGT. V was pared by 0 bases and J by 9 bases, with 7 bases of the junction left unmatched. The CDR3 loop reads CASSYSPGGRISPLHF. DNA for the CDR3: TGTGCCAGCAGTTACTCCCCAGGGGGCCGGATTTCACCCCTCCACTTT.

The chain links TRBV7-4 to TRBJ1-6, with 8 bases aligning to TRBD1. J lost 6 bases, V lost 3 bases, and 7 bases had no gene match. The CDR3 is 16 amino acids. Germline CDR1 SGHVT, CDR2 SQSDAQ. The CDR3 DNA sequence: TGTGCCAGCAGCTTTACCGGGACAGGCGGTAATTCACCCCTCCACTTT. Its protein is CASSFTGTGGNSPLHF.

This chain connects TRBV6-8 to TRBJ2-1, with TRBD1 identical over 10 bases. V shed 4 bases, J shed 7 bases, and the junction held 10 bases outside the gene matches. CDR1 and CDR2 (germline): MNHGY, SAAAGT. This CDR3 region has 16 residues. CDR3 protein: CASSSLFGTGENEQFF. DNA of the CDR3: TGTGCCAGCAGTTCCTTATTCGGGACAGGGGAAAATGAGCAGTTCTTC.